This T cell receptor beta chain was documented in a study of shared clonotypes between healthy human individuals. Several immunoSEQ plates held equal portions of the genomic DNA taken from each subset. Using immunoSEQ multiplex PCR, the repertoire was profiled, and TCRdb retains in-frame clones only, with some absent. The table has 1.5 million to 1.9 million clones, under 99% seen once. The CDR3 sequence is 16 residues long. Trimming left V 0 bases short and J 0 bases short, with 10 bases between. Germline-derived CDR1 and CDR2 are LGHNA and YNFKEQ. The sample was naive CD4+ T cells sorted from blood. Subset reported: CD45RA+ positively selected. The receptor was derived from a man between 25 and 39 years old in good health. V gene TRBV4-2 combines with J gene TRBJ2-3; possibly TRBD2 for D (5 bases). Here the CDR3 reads CASSQDVGISTDTQYF. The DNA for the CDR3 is TGTGCCAGCAGCCAAGATGTCGGGATCAGCACAGATACGCAGTATTTT.